The 27 T cell receptor beta chains below were found in one sample sequenced in a study of shared clonotypes between healthy human individuals. The data were produced by immunoSEQ multiplex PCR, yet TCRdb's version contains in-frame clones alone and is incomplete. This sample has just over 2,000,000 clones, with about 94% found just once. Terminally differentiated effector memory CD45RA+ cells were excluded from the naive CD8 cells, which were CD45RO-negative and positively selected for CCR7. Sequenced input: naive CD8+ T cells sorted from blood. Receptor source: a man in his late teens or twenties in good health.

The rearrangement links TRBV6-5 to TRBJ2-7; the match to TRBD1 covers 7 bases. V was clipped by 6 bases and J by 3 bases; unmatched bases: 11. Germline V gives CDR1 MNHEY, CDR2 SVGAGI. The CDR3 runs to 15 residues. This CDR3 is CASSFQGPGGYEQYF. In DNA form, the CDR3 reads TGTGCCAGCAGCTTCCAAGGCCCAGGGGGCTACGAGCAGTACTTC.

The rearrangement uses TRBV19 and TRBJ2-7, with 7 bases matching TRBD2. V was pared by 1 base and J by 2 bases, with 11 bases of the junction left unmatched. This CDR3 is 17 amino acids long. The germline gives CDR1 LNHDA, CDR2 SQIVND (reference sequence). DNA for the CDR3: TGTGCCAGTAGTATAGGGGGACCTAGCGGCGGACCCTACGAGCAGTACTTC. Encoded protein: CASSIGGPSGGPYEQYF.

The chain joins TRBV28 to TRBJ1-1, with D unclear. CDR1 is MDHEN and CDR2 is SYDVKM in the germline V gene. The germline V and J ends were trimmed by 10 bases and 4 bases, with 19 bases remaining between them. CDR3 size: 14 residues. CDR3: CATSISVSATEAFF. Written as DNA, the CDR3 is TGTGCCACCTCGATAAGCGTCAGTGCCACTGAAGCTTTCTTT.

A word on this clone: Other DNA sequences from this sample encode an identical CDR3 as well. This chain links TRBV27 with TRBJ2-2; 10 nucleotides match TRBD2. Trimming at V came to 6 bases and at J to 6 bases, leaving 4 bases not matched to a gene. The germline CDR1 and CDR2 sequences are MNHEY and SMNVEV (reference sequence). This CDR3 spans 14 amino acids. CDR3 in amino acids: CASSLAGGAGELFF. CDR3 coding DNA: TGTGCCAGCAGCTTAGCGGGAGGAGCCGGGGAGCTGTTTTTT.

The J gene is TRBJ2-7, the V gene TRBV2; 7 bases are a match to TRBD1. This CDR3 spans 12 amino acids. The J segment lost 4 bases and the V segment lost 8 bases, leaving 5 bases of the junction unmatched. Germline V gives CDR1 SNHLY, CDR2 FYNNEI. The CDR3 protein is CASEGGRYEQYF. CDR3 sequence (DNA): TGTGCCAGCGAAGGGGGCCGGTACGAGCAGTACTTC.

The V gene is TRBV19, the J gene TRBJ2-7; TRBD1 might be the D (5 bases). The germline CDR1 and CDR2 sequences are LNHDA and SQIVND (reference sequence). Trimming shortened V by 6 bases and J by 5 bases, and 11 bases separated the two germline ends. The CDR3 consists of 12 residues. CDR3 protein: CASRDRTNEQYF. The CDR3, as DNA: TGTGCCAGTAGGGACCGGACAAACGAGCAGTACTTC.

The chain employs TRBV18 and TRBJ2-2; possibly TRBD1 for D (5 bases). With 10 bases removed from V and 0 bases from J, the gap between germline ends came to 12 bases. The germline gives CDR1 KGHSH, CDR2 LQKENI. The CDR3 spans 14 residues. The CDR3 spells CAILLTANTGELFF. CDR3 in DNA: TGTGCCATCCTACTGACAGCGAACACCGGGGAGCTGTTTTTT.

For this clone: This same CDR3 is encoded by further DNA sequences in the sample. This sequence joins TRBV6-5 and TRBJ2-5, with 9 nucleotides matching TRBD2. The CDR3 loop spans 16 amino acids. J lost 5 bases, V lost 2 bases, and 9 bases had no gene match. From germline, CDR1 is MNHEY and CDR2 SVGAGI. The chain's CDR3 is CASSYGLAGEGETQYF. DNA of the CDR3: TGTGCCAGCAGTTACGGCTTAGCGGGAGAGGGGGAGACCCAGTACTTC.

Remarks on this clone: Other DNA sequences within the sample encode an identical CDR3. The chain links TRBV11-3 to TRBJ2-7, with a weak D call TRBD2 (5 bases). The CDR3 runs 13 residues. Germline V lookup: CDR1 SGHNT, CDR2 YENEEA. The V and J ends lost 1 base and 2 bases respectively, with 6 bases between them. The CDR3 region is CASSLGTAYEQYF. As DNA, the CDR3 is TGTGCCAGCAGCTTAGGGACTGCCTACGAGCAGTACTTC.

V and J are TRBV29-1 and TRBJ2-1; D gene ambiguous. CDR1 is SQVTM and CDR2 is ANQGSEA in the germline V gene. The V gene lost 6 bases and the J gene lost 4 bases, with 7 bases spanning the gap. This CDR3 region has 11 residues. In DNA, the CDR3 is TGCAGCGTCCCCTATTACAATGAGCAGTTCTTC. It translates to CSVPYYNEQFF.

The chain links TRBV10-3 to TRBJ2-2; 9 positions match TRBD2. CDR1 ENHRY and CDR2 SYGVKD come from the germline V gene. CDR3 length equals 17 residues. The V gene end was trimmed by 0 bases and the J gene end by 4 bases; junction bases not matched to a gene: 6. The CDR3: CAISESNGLAPTGELFF. In nucleotides, the CDR3 is TGTGCCATCAGTGAGTCGAACGGACTAGCGCCCACCGGGGAGCTGTTTTTT.

This clone was recorded once. The chain employs TRBV7-9 and TRBJ2-2; D is unclear. Germline V gives CDR1 SEHNR, CDR2 FQNEAQ (reference sequence). The CDR3 loop spans 16 amino acids. Deletions cut 5 bases from V and 5 bases from J, with 18 bases between. The CDR3 DNA sequence: TGTGCCAGCAGCCCGTACGACTCCGGGTGGACCGGGGAGCTGTTTTTT. This gives the protein CASSPYDSGWTGELFF.

The rearrangement links TRBV6-6 to TRBJ2-5, with D unclear. The V gene lost 2 bases and the J gene lost 1 base, with 5 bases spanning the gap. The CDR3 spans 13 residues. Germline CDR1 and CDR2: MNHNY and SVGAGI (reference sequence). The CDR3 spells CASSYRTQETQYF. In nucleotides, the CDR3 is TGTGCCAGCAGTTACCGGACCCAAGAGACCCAGTACTTC.

V and J are TRBV28 and TRBJ1-4, with TRBD1 identical over 7 bases. Unmatched junction bases numbered 10, after V lost 3 bases and J lost 6 bases. This CDR3 is 16 amino acids long. Germline V gene data show CDR1 as MDHEN and CDR2 as SYDVKM. This CDR3 is CASSFLGQAWDEKLFF. CDR3 sequence (DNA): TGTGCCAGCAGTTTCCTTGGACAGGCGTGGGATGAAAAACTGTTTTTT.

This rearrangement joins TRBV28 to TRBJ2-7; the D is unclear. This CDR3 is 12 amino acids long. Germline V gene sequence: CDR1 MDHEN, CDR2 SYDVKM. V lost 3 bases and J lost 3, with 6 bases in between. The DNA of the CDR3 is TGTGCCAGCAGTTTGGTCAACTACGAGCAGTACTTC. This encodes CASSLVNYEQYF.

With respect to this clone: The identical CDR3 is also encoded by other nucleotide sequences in the sample. The chain employs TRBV7-9 and TRBJ1-5; D gene unclear. V dropped 1 base and J dropped 6 bases, with 4 bases sitting between them. Germline CDR1 SEHNR, CDR2 FQNEAQ (reference sequence). The CDR3 has 12 amino acids. DNA for the CDR3: TGTGCCAGCAGCTTAGGGGGTCAGCCCCAGCATTTT. Its translation is CASSLGGQPQHF.

This chain links TRBV5-1 with TRBJ2-5, with 8 bases aligning to TRBD2. Trimming at V came to 6 bases and at J to 4 bases, leaving 2 bases not matched to a gene. The length of the CDR3 is 12 residues. Germline lookup yields CDR1 SGHRS and CDR2 YFSETQ. DNA of the CDR3: TGCGCCAGCACCGCGGGGGGAGAGACCCAGTACTTC. Amino acids: CASTAGGETQYF.

The rearrangement links TRBV10-3 to TRBJ1-2; D remains unclear. The V and J ends lost 2 bases and 13 bases respectively, with 14 bases between them. CDR1 and CDR2 from the germline V gene are ENHRY and SYGVKD. This CDR3 is 12 amino acids long. The CDR3 coding sequence is TGTGCCATCAGTGAGATGGGAGCAATTCGCACCTTC. It yields the protein CAISEMGAIRTF.

The rearrangement uses TRBV29-1 and TRBJ1-2; D remains ambiguous. CDR3 size: 13 residues. Germline V lookup: CDR1 SQVTM, CDR2 ANQGSEA. V was clipped by 3 bases and J by 3 bases, with 11 bases between them. For the CDR3, the DNA is TGCAGCGTTGACGGCGGGCTCGACTATGGCTACACCTTC. This sequence encodes CSVDGGLDYGYTF. Together with reference TRBV29-1 and TRBJ1-2, the CDR3 gives the full variable domain: SAVISQKPSRDICQRGTSLTIQCQVDSQVTMMFWYRQQPGQSLTLIATANQGSEATYESGFVIDKFPISRPNLTFSTLTVSNMSPEDSSIYLCSVDGGLDYGYTFGSGTRLTVV.

The chain has TRBV7-9 and TRBJ2-7; 8 bases align to TRBD2. The V gene end was trimmed by 3 bases and the J gene end by 2 bases; junction bases not matched to a gene: 9. Germline values: CDR1 SEHNR, CDR2 FQNEAQ (reference sequence). The CDR3 sequence is 16 residues long. Here the CDR3 DNA reads TGTGCCAGCAGCTTCGTCTTAGCGGGGTACCCCTACGAGCAGTACTTC. Residues: CASSFVLAGYPYEQYF. Full variable domain (remainder filled in from reference TRBV7-9 and TRBJ2-7): DTGVSQNPRHKITKRGQNVTFRCDPISEHNRLYWYRQTLGQGPEFLTYFQNEAQLEKSRLLSDRFSAERPKGSFSTLEIQRTEQGDSAMYLCASSFVLAGYPYEQYFGPGTRLTVT.

This chain uses TRBV7-9 with TRBJ2-7; TRBD1 matches at 11 bases. J was trimmed by 4 bases and V by 4 bases; bases with no gene match: 6. Germline V gene lookup returns CDR1 SEHNR and CDR2 FQNEAQ (reference sequence). The CDR3 extends over 15 amino acids. The CDR3 DNA follows: TGTGCCAGCAGCTCCCGGGACAGGGGGATATACGAGCAGTACTTC. It yields the protein CASSSRDRGIYEQYF.

The chain links TRBV10-2 to TRBJ1-1; D unclear. The CDR3 is 12 residues long. V was shortened by 7 bases and J by 8 bases, with 14 bases between the two germline ends. CDR1 and CDR2 (germline): WSHSY, SAAADI. The CDR3 region is CASTANHVEAFF. The CDR3 DNA sequence: TGCGCCAGCACTGCGAACCATGTCGAAGCTTTCTTT.

Concerning this clone: Because the CDR3's place on the DNA is in doubt, the DNA is left out and the CDR3 is given as listed by TCRdb. This chain connects TRBV4-1 to TRBJ1-1. Termini included, the CDR3 measures 12 amino acids. The germline gives CDR1 MGHRA, CDR2 YSYEKL. This chain's CDR3 is CASSQVGVGTFF.

This clone was detected only a few times. The V call is TRBV6-5, the J call TRBJ1-6, with no clear D. V was cut by 6 bases and J by 3 bases, with 3 bases left in between. CDR3 length: 12 residues. CDR1 is MNHEY and CDR2 is SVGAGI in the germline V gene. The CDR3 DNA follows: TGTGCCAGCAGCGGCTATAATTCACCCCTCCACTTT. Its protein product is CASSGYNSPLHF.

Concerning this clone: At the DNA level, this CDR3 is encoded by other sequences in the same sample as well. CDR3 nucleotide sequence: TGCGCCAGCAGCGAAGGGGGGAGCTACGAGCAGTACTTC. It specifies CASSEGGSYEQYF. The rearrangement uses TRBV10-2 and TRBJ2-7; D may correspond to TRBD1 or TRBD2 (6 bases each). V shed 6 bases and J shed 3 bases, with 12 bases lying between them. The length of the CDR3 is 13 residues. Germline CDR1 is WSHSY and CDR2 is SAAADI.

The chain links TRBV7-2 to TRBJ1-1; no firm D call. V lost 2 bases to trimming and J lost 11 bases, with 12 bases between them. The germline CDR1 and CDR2 sequences are SGHTA and FQGNSA. CDR3 length equals 12 residues. CDR3 sequence reads: CASSLSGVLAFF. The CDR3 DNA follows: TGTGCCAGCAGCTTATCCGGGGTGTTGGCTTTCTTT.

J is TRBJ2-3 and V is TRBV13; tentatively, D is TRBD1 (7 bases). Germline assignment: CDR1 PRHDT and CDR2 FYEKMQ (reference sequence). CDR3 length: 18 residues. V dropped 4 bases and J dropped 2 bases, with 22 bases sitting between them. For the CDR3, the DNA is TGTGCCAGCAGCTCCAACTTGCAGGGGGGAGTAAACACAGATACGCAGTATTTT. Translated, it gives CASSSNLQGGVNTDTQYF.